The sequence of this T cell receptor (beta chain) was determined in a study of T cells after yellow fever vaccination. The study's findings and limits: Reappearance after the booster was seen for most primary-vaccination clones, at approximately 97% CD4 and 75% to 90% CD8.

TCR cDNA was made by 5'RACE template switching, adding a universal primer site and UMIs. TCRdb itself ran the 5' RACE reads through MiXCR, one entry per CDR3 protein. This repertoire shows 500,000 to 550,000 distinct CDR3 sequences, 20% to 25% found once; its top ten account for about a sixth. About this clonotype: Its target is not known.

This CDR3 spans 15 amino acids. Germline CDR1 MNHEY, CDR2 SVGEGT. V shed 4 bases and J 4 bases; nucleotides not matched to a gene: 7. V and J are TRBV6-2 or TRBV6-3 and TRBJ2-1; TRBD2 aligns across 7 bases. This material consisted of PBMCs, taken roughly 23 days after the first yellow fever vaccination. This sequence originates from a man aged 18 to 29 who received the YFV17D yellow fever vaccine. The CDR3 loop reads CASSFLGAGYNEQFF. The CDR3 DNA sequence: TGTGCCAGCAGTTTCCTCGGAGCGGGGTACAATGAGCAGTTCTTC.